A selection of T cell receptor beta chains follows, all from one sample in a study of blood T cell repertoires in COVID-19. Assay: immunoSEQ multiplex PCR; the TCRdb copy retains only in-frame clones and omits some. This table has about 42,000 clones, around 87% appearing once. Specimen: peripheral blood. These receptors were taken from a man younger than 40 with active or convalescent COVID-19. The CDR3 runs from the conserved cysteine through the conserved F or W. D genes are given only for firm matches. A row's size may be missing; if present it is once, few, many or a size class.

j_call	d_call	v_call	clone_size	cdr3_aa	cdr3_nt
TRBJ2-3	TRBD1	TRBV19	NA	CASSIHWTGRLSGTDTQYF	TGTGCCAGTAGTATACACTGGACAGGACGCCTCTCTGGCACAGATACGCAGTATTTT
TRBJ1-4	NA	TRBV29-1	NA	CSASGTTNEKLFF	TGCAGCGCGTCCGGGACAACTAATGAAAAACTGTTTTTT
TRBJ2-1	NA	TRBV27	NA	CASSHYNEQFF	TGTGCCAGCAGTCACTACAATGAGCAGTTCTTC
TRBJ1-2	TRBD1	TRBV2	NA	CASSMQGVPMWGYTF	TGTGCCAGCAGTATGCAGGGGGTGCCTATGTGGGGCTACACCTTC
TRBJ1-2	TRBD1	TRBV6-5	NA	CASSSPGQANYGYTF	TGTGCCAGCAGTTCACCGGGACAGGCGAACTATGGCTACACCTTC
TRBJ1-4	NA	TRBV4-1	once	CASSQGGSGEKLFF	TGCGCCAGCAGCCAAGGAGGGTCTGGGGAAAAACTGTTTTTT
TRBJ2-2	TRBD2	TRBV9	NA	CASSRPGLAGVHTGELFF	TGTGCCAGCAGCAGACCGGGACTAGCGGGAGTACACACCGGGGAGCTGTTTTTT
TRBJ2-1	TRBD1	TRBV24-1	NA	CATSDRDSSEQFF	TGTGCCACCAGTGACCGGGACAGCTCTGAGCAGTTCTTC
TRBJ1-6	TRBD1	TRBV7-2	NA	CASSTKTGGSSPLHF	TGTGCCAGCAGCACCAAAACAGGGGGTAGTTCACCCCTCCACTTT
TRBJ1-5	TRBD1	TRBV28	NA	CASSFQGASGNQPQHF	TGTGCCAGCAGTTTCCAGGGGGCTTCTGGCAATCAGCCCCAGCATTTT
TRBJ1-2	TRBD1	TRBV7-3	NA	CASGSDRGYGYTF	TGTGCCAGCGGATCGGACAGGGGCTATGGCTACACCTTC